This passage covers 7 T cell receptor beta chains from one sample sequenced in a study of blood T cells in healthy people across ages. A J-beta primer mix and a sample-barcoded 5' primer were used in a second PCR of roughly 7 to 12 cycles. MiXCR, run by TCRdb on the 5' RACE reads, gives a single entry per CDR3 protein. The sample holds roughly 680,000 distinct CDR3 sequences, about 50% seen once. Sequencing was carried out using blood. Receptors were obtained from a woman of 80 years or more in good health.

Turning to this clonotype: Just one base apart from a much larger clone, this may be a read error. This chain joins TRBV6-4 and TRBJ2-1; 9 bases are shared with TRBD1. Per germline, CDR1 MRHNA and CDR2 SNTAGT. Trimming at V came to 4 bases and at J to 4 bases, leaving 5 bases not matched to a gene. This CDR3 contains 15 residues. The CDR3 bases are TGTGCCAGCAGTGGCTCGACAGGGGGTTACAATGAGCAGTTCTTC. As protein: CASSGSTGGYNEQFF.

V gene TRBV20-1 combines with J gene TRBJ2-4; 9 positions agree with TRBD2. With 4 bases clipped from V and 13 bases from J, the junction kept 14 bases outside the gene matches. There are 14 residues in the CDR3. CDR1 is DFQATT and CDR2 is SNEGSKA in the germline V gene (reference sequence). The CDR3 DNA reads TGCAGTGCTATGCCTAGCGGGATGCGGAATGAGCAGTACTTC. Amino acids: CSAMPSGMRNEQYF.

Worth noting for this clonotype: A much larger clone differs from this one at a single base, so this may be a read error. J is TRBJ2-7 and V is TRBV9; TRBD2 might be the D (6 bases). The CDR3 runs 13 residues. From germline, CDR1 is SGDLS and CDR2 YYNGEE. V was cut by 7 bases and J by 12 bases, with 23 bases left in between. The CDR3 here is CASARGIQETLYF. CDR3 sequence (DNA): TGTGCCAGCGCACGGGGGATCCAAGAGACCCTGTACTTC.

The CDR3 spells CAISGQNTEAFF. The DNA for the CDR3 is TGTGCCATCAGTGGGCAGAACACTGAAGCTTTCTTT. The chain combines TRBV10-3 with TRBJ1-1; D gene unclear. The V end lost 4 bases, the J end lost 1 base, and 4 bases lay between the germline ends. The germline V gene has CDR1 ENHRY and CDR2 SYGVKD. The CDR3 contains 12 residues.

The rearrangement links TRBV7-3 to TRBJ2-3, with 7 bases fitting TRBD2. CDR1 and CDR2 from the germline V gene are SGHTA and FQGTGA. V was clipped by 5 bases and J by 3 bases; unmatched bases: 8. This CDR3 contains 15 residues. CDR3 amino acids: CASSPFGGGTDTQYF. DNA of the CDR3: TGTGCCAGCAGCCCCTTTGGGGGGGGGACAGATACGCAGTATTTT.

This rearrangement joins TRBV5-1 to TRBJ2-4, with a weak D call TRBD2 (5 bases). V was shortened by 2 bases and J by 0 bases, with 9 bases between the two germline ends. The V gene's germline CDR1 is SGHRS and CDR2 YFSETQ. The CDR3 length is 15 residues. As DNA, the CDR3 is TGCGCCAGCAGCTTCGGGGAGCCAGCCAAAAACATTCAGTACTTC. Translation: CASSFGEPAKNIQYF. The variable domain in full, with the rest retrieved from reference TRBV5-1 and TRBJ2-4, is KAGVTQTPRYLIKTRGQQVTLSCSPISGHRSVSWYQQTPGQGLQFLFEYFSETQRNKGNFPGRFSGRQFSNSRSEMNVSTLELGDSALYLCASSFGEPAKNIQYFGAGTRLSVL.

In this sample, this clonotype turned up a few times. The chain carries TRBV30 and TRBJ2-5; 7 bases match TRBD2. The CDR3 loop spans 11 amino acids. Germline CDR1 reads GTSNPN; CDR2 reads SVGIG (reference sequence). J lost 12 bases, V lost 0 bases, and 4 bases had no gene match. The DNA for the CDR3 is TGTGCCTGGAGTGTGGGACTACGGGAGTACTTC. It is translated as CAWSVGLREYF.